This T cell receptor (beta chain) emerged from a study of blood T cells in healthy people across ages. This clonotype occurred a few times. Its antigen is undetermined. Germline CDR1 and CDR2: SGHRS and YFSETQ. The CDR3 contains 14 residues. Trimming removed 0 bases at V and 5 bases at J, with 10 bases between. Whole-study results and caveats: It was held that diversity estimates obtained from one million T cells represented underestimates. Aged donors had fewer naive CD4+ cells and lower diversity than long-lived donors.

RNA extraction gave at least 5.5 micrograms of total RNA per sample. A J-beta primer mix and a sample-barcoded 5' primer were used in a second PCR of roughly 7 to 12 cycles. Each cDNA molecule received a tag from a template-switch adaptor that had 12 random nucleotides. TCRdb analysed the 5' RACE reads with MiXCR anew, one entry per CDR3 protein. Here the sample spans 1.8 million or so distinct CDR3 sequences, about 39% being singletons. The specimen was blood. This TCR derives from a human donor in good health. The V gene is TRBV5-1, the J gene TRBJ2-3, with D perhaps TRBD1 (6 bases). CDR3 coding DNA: TGCGCCAGCAGCTTGGGACAGGCTGGAGATACGCAGTATTTT. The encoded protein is CASSLGQAGDTQYF.